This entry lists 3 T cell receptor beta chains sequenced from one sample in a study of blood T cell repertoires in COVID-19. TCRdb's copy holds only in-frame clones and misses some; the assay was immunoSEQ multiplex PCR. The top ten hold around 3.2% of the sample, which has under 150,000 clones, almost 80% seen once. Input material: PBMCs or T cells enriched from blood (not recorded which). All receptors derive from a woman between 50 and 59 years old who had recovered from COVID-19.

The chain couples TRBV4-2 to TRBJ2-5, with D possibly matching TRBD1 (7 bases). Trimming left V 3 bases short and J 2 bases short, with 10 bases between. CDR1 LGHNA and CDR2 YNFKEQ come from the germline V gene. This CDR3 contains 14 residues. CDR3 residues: CASSQAGQQETQYF. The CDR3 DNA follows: TGTGCCAGCAGCCAGGCGGGACAGCAAGAGACCCAGTACTTC.

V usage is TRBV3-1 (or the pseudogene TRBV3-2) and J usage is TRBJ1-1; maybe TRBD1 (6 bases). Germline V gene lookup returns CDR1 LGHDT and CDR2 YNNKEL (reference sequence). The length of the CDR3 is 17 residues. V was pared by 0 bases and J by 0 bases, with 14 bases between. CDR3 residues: CASSQEGGRGVNTEAFF. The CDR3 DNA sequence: TGTGCCAGCAGCCAAGAAGGAGGGAGGGGGGTGAACACTGAAGCTTTCTTT.

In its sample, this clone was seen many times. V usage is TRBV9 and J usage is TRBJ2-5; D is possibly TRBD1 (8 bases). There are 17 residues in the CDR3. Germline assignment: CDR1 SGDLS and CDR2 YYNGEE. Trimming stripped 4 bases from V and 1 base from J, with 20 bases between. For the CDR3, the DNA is TGTGCCAGCAGCAGGGGGGGGACAGGACGGACCCAAGAGACCCAGTACTTC. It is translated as CASSRGGTGRTQETQYF. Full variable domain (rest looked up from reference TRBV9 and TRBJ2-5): DSGVTQTPKHLITATGQRVTLRCSPRSGDLSVYWYQQSLDQGLQFLIQYYNGEERAKGNILERFSAQQFPDLHSELNLSSLELGDSALYFCASSRGGTGRTQETQYFGPGTRLLVL.